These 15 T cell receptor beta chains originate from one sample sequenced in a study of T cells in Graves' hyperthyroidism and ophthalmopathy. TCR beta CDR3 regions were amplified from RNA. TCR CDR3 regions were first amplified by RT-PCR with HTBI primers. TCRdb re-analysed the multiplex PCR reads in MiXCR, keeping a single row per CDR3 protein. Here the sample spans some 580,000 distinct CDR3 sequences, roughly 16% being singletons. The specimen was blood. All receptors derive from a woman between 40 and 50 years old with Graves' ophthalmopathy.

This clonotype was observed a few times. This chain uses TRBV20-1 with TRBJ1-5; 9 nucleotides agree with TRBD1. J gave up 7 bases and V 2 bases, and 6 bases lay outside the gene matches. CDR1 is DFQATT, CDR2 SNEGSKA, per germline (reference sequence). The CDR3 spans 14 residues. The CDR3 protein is CSARRDRVGQPQHF. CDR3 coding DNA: TGCAGTGCTAGAAGGGACAGGGTTGGACAGCCCCAGCATTTT.

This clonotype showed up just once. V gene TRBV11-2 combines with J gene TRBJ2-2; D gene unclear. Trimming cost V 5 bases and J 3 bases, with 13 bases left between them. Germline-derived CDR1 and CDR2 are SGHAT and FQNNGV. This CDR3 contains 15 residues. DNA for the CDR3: TGTGCCAGCAGCCAAACTTTTATGGACACCGGGGAGCTGTTTTTT. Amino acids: CASSQTFMDTGELFF. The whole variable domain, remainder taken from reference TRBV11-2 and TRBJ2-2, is EAGVAQSPRYKIIEKRQSVAFWCNPISGHATLYWYQQILGQGPKLLIQFQNNGVVDDSQLPKDRFSAERLKGVDSTLKIQPAKLEDSAVYLCASSQTFMDTGELFFGEGSRLTVL.

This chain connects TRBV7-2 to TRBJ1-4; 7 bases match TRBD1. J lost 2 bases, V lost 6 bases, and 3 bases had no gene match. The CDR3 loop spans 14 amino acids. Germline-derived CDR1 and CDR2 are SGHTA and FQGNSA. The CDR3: CASRPGQTNEKLFF. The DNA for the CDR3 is TGTGCCAGCAGGCCGGGACAGACTAATGAAAAACTGTTTTTT.

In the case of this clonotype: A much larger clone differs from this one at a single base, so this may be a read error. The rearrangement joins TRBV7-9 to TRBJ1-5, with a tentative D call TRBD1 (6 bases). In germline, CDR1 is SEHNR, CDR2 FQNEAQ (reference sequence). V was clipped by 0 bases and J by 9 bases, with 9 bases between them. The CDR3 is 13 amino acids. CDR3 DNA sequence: TGTGCCAGCAGCTTAGCGCCGGGGGCGCCCCAGCATTTT. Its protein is CASSLAPGAPQHF.

In nucleotides, the CDR3 is TGTGCCACCAGCAGAGAGTCGAGGACTGAAGCTTTCTTT. Its protein product is CATSRESRTEAFF. The rearrangement uses TRBV15 and TRBJ1-1; D call uncertain. The V end lost 0 bases, the J end lost 5 bases, and 7 bases lay between the germline ends. The CDR3 has 13 amino acids. Germline CDR1 is LNHNV and CDR2 is YYDKDF (reference sequence).

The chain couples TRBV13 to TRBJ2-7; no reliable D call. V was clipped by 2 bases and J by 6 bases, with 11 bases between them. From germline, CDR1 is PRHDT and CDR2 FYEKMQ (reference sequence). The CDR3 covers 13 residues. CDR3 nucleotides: TGTGCCAGCAGCTTATCCCCCCGGAGCGAGCAGTACTTC. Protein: CASSLSPRSEQYF.

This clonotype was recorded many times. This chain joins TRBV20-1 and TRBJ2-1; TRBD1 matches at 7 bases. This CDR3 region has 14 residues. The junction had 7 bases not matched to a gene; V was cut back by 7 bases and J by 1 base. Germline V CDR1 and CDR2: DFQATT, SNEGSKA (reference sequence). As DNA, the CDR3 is TGCAGTGTTCCGGACAGGACATCCTACAATGAGCAGTTCTTC. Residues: CSVPDRTSYNEQFF.

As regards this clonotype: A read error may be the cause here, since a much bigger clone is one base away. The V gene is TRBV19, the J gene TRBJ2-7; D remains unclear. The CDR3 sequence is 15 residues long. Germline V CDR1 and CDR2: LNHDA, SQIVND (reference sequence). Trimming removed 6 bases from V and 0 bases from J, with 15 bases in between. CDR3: CASRFSSQTSYEQYF. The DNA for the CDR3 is TGTGCCAGTAGATTCTCTTCCCAGACCTCCTACGAGCAGTACTTC.

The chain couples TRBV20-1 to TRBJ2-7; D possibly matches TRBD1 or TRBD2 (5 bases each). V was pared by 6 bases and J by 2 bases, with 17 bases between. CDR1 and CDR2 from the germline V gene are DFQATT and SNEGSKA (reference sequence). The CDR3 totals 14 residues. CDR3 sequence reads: CSASPGTATYEQYF. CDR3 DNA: TGCAGTGCCTCACCCGGGACGGCTACCTACGAGCAGTACTTC.

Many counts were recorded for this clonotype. The DNA for the CDR3 is TGTGCCAGCAGCCTGGGGTCCCTAGCGGGAATTGAGCAGTACTTC. This sequence encodes CASSLGSLAGIEQYF. The chain recombines TRBV3-1 with TRBJ2-7; TRBD2 agrees at 9 bases. The junction had 11 bases not matched to a gene; V was cut back by 4 bases and J by 7 bases. The CDR3 runs 15 residues. Germline assignment: CDR1 LGHDT and CDR2 YNNKEL (reference sequence).

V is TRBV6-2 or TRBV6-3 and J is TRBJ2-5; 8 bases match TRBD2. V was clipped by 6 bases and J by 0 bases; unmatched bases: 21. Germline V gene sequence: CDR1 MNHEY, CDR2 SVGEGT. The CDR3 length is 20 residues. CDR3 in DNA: TGTGCCAGCAGAACCCCCTTAGCGGGGCGGACAAAAACCAACCAAGAGACCCAGTACTTC. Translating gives CASRTPLAGRTKTNQETQYF.

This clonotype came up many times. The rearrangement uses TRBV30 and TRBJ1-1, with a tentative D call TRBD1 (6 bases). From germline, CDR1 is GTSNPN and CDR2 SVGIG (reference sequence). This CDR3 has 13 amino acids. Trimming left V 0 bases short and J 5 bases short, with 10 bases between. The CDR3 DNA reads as TGTGCCTGGAGTGTACAGGGAAGGACTGAAGCTTTCTTT. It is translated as CAWSVQGRTEAFF.

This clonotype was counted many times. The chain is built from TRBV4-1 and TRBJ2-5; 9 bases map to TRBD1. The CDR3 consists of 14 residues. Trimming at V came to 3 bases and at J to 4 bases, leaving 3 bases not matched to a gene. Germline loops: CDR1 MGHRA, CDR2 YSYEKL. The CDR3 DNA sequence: TGCGCCAGCAGCCAGGGACAGGGTGGAGAGACCCAGTACTTC. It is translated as CASSQGQGGETQYF.

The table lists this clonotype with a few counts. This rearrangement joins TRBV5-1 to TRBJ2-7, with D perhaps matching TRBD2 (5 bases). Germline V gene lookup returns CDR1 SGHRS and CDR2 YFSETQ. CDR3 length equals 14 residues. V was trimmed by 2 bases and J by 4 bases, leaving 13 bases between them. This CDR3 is CASSFYGEGYEQYF. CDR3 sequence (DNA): TGCGCCAGCAGCTTTTACGGTGAGGGATACGAGCAGTACTTC.

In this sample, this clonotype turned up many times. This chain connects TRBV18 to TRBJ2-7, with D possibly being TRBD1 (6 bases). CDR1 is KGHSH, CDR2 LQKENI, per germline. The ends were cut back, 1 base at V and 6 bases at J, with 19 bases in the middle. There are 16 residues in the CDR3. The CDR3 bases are TGTGCCAGCTCACCACACCGACAGGCCGAAAGGGTCGAGCAGTACTTC. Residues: CASSPHRQAERVEQYF.